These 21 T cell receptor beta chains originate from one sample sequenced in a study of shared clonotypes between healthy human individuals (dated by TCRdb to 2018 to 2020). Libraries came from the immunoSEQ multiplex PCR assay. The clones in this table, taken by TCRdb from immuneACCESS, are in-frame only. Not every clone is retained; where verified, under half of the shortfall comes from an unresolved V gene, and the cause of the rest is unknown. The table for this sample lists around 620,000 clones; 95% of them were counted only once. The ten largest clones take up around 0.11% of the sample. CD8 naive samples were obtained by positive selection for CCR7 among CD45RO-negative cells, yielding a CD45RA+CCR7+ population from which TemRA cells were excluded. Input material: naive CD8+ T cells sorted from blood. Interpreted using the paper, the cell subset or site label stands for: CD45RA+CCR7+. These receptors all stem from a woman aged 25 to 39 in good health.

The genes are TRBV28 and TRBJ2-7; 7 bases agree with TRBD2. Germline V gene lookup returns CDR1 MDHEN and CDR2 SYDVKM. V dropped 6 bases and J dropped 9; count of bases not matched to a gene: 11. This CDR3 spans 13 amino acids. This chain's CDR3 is CASSPAPGGLQYF. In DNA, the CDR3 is TGTGCCAGCAGCCCAGCCCCCGGGGGGTTGCAGTACTTC.

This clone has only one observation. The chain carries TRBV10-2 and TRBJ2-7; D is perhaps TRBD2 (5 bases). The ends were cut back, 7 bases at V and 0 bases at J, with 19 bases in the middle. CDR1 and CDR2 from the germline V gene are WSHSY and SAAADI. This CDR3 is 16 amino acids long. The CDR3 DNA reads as TGCGCCAGCACCCGGAAGGAGGCCGGCCGCTCCTACGAGCAGTACTTC. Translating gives CASTRKEAGRSYEQYF.

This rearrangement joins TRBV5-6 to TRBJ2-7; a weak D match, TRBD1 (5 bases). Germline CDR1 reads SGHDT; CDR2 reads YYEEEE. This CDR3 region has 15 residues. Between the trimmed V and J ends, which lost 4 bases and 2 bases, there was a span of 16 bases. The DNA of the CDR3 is TGTGCCAGCAGCACCCGGGCTATCAGGGCCTACGAGCAGTACTTC. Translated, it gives CASSTRAIRAYEQYF.

The DNA of the CDR3 is TGTGCCAGCAGCGTAGATCTAGCGGGTATCTACAATGAGCAGTTCTTC. Amino acids: CASSVDLAGIYNEQFF. The J gene is TRBJ2-1, the V gene TRBV9, with TRBD2 matching over 8 bases. Germline V lookup: CDR1 SGDLS, CDR2 YYNGEE. With V trimmed by 0 bases and J by 3 bases, 5 bases remained unmatched. This CDR3 comprises 16 residues.

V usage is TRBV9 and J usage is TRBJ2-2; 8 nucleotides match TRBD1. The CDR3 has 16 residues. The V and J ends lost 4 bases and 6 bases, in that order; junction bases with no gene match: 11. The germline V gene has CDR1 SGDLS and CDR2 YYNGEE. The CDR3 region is CASSFGDRGGPGELFF. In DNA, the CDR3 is TGTGCCAGCAGCTTTGGTGACAGGGGTGGTCCCGGGGAGCTGTTTTTT.

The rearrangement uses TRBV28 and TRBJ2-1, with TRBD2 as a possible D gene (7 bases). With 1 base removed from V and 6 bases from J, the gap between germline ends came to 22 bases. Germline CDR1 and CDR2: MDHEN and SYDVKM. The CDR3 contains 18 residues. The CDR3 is CASSLFIVWAGASNEQFF. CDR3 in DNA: TGTGCCAGCAGTTTATTTATTGTTTGGGCGGGGGCGAGCAATGAGCAGTTCTTC.

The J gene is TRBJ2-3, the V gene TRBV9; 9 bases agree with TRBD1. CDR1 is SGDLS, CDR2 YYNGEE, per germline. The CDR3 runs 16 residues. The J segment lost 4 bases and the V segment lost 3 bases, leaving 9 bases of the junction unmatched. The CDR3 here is CASSEDRGMLADTQYF. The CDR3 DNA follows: TGTGCCAGCAGCGAGGACAGGGGAATGTTGGCAGATACGCAGTATTTT.

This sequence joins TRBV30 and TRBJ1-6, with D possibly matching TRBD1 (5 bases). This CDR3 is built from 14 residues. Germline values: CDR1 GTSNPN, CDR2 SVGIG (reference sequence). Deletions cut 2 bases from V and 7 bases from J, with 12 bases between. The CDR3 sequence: CAWSIGAGNSPLHF. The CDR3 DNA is TGTGCCTGGAGTATCGGGGCTGGGAATTCACCCCTCCACTTT.

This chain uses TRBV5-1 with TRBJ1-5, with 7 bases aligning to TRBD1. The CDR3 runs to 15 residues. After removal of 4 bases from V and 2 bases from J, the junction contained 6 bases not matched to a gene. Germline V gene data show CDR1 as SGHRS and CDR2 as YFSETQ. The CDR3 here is CASSLTGAGNQPQHF. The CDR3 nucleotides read TGCGCCAGCAGCCTCACAGGGGCGGGCAATCAGCCCCAGCATTTT.

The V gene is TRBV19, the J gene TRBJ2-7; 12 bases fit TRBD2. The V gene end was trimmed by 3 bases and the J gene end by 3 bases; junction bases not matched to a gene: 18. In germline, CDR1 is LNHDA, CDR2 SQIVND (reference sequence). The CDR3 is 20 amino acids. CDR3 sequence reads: CASSIPIRLAGDPLVYEQYF. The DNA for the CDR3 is TGTGCCAGTAGTATCCCCATAAGACTAGCGGGAGACCCCCTGGTCTACGAGCAGTACTTC.

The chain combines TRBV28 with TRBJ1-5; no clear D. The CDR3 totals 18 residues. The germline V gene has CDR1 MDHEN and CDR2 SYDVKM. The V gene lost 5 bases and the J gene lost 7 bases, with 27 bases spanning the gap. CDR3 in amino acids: CASSKSAADFMFRQPQHF. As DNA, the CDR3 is TGTGCCAGCAGTAAATCCGCGGCAGACTTTATGTTTCGGCAGCCCCAGCATTTT.

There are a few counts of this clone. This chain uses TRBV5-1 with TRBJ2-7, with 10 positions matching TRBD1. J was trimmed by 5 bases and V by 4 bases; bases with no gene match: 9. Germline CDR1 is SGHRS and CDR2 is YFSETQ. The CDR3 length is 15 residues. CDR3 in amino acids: CASSDPGTGDHEQYF. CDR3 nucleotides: TGCGCCAGCAGCGACCCCGGGACAGGGGACCACGAGCAGTACTTC.

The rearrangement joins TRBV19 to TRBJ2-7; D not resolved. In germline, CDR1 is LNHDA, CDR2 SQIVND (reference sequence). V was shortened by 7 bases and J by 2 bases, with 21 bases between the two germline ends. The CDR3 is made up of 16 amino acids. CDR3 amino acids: CASILGSRRPPYEQYF. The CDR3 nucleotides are TGTGCCAGTATTCTTGGCTCGAGGCGTCCCCCCTACGAGCAGTACTTC.

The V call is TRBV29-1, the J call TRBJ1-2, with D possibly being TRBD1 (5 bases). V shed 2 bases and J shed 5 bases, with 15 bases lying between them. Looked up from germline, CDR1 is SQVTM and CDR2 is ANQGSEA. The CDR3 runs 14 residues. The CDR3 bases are TGCAGCGTTGAAATTTCGTCGACAGCTTATGGCTACACCTTC. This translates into CSVEISSTAYGYTF.

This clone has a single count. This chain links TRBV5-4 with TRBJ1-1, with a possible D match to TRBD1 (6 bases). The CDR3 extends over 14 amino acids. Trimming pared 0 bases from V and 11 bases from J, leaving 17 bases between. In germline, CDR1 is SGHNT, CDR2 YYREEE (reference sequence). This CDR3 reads CASSLGGPPRGAFF. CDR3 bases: TGTGCCAGCAGCTTGGGGGGGCCCCCCCGTGGTGCTTTCTTT. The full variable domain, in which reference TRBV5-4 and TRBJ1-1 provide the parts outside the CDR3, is ETGVTQSPTHLIKTRGQQVTLRCSSQSGHNTVSWYQQALGQGPQFIFQYYREEENGRGNFPPRFSGLQFPNYSSELNVNALELDDSALYLCASSLGGPPRGAFFGQGTRLTVV.

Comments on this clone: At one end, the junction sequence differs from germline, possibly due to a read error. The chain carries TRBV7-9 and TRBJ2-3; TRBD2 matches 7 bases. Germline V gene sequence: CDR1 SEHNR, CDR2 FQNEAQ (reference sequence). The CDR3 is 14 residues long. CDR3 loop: CASSLADSTDTQYF. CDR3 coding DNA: TGTGCCAGCAGCCTAGCGGATAGCACAGATACGCAGTATTTT.

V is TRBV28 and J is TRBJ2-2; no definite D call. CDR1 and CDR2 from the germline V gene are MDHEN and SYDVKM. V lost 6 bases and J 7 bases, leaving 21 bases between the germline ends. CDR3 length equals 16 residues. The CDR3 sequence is CASRSLLPDVYGELFF. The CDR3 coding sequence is TGTGCCAGCAGATCACTACTTCCCGATGTATACGGGGAGCTGTTTTTT. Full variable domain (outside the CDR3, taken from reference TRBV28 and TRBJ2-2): DVKVTQSSRYLVKRTGEKVFLECVQDMDHENMFWYRQDPGLGLRLIYFSYDVKMKEKGDIPEGYSVSREKKERFSLILESASTNQTSMYLCASRSLLPDVYGELFFGEGSRLTVL.

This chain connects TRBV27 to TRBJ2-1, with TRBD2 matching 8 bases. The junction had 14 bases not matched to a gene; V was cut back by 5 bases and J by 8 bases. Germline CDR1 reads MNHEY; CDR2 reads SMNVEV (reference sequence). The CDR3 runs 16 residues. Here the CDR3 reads CASSPIPPGGGYEQFF. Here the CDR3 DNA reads TGTGCCAGCAGTCCAATCCCCCCGGGAGGGGGGTATGAGCAGTTCTTC.

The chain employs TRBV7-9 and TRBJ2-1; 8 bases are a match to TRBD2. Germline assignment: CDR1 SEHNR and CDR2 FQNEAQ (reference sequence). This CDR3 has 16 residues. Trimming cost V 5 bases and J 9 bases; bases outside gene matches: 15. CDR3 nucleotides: TGTGCCAGCAGCCCGCCGAGGGCGGGAGGAGCATTTGAGCAGTTCTTC. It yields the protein CASSPPRAGGAFEQFF.

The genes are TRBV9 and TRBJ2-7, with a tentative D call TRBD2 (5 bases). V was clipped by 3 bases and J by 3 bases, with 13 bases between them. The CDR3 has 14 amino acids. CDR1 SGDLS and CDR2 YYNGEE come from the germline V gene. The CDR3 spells CASSATGDFYEQYF. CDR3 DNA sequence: TGTGCCAGCAGCGCTACCGGGGATTTCTACGAGCAGTACTTC. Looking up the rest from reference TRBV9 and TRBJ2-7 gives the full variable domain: DSGVTQTPKHLITATGQRVTLRCSPRSGDLSVYWYQQSLDQGLQFLIQYYNGEERAKGNILERFSAQQFPDLHSELNLSSLELGDSALYFCASSATGDFYEQYFGPGTRLTVT.

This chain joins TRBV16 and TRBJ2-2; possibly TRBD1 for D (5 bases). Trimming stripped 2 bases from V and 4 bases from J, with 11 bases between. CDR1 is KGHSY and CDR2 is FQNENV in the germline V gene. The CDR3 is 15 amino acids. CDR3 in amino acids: CASSQTLGATGELFF. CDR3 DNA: TGTGCCAGCAGCCAAACGCTTGGGGCCACCGGGGAGCTGTTTTTT. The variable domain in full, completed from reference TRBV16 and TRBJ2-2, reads GEEVAQTPKHLVRGEGQKAKLYCAPIKGHSYVFWYQQVLKNEFKFLISFQNENVFDETGMPKERFSAKCLPNSPCSLEIQATKLEDSAVYFCASSQTLGATGELFFGEGSRLTVL.